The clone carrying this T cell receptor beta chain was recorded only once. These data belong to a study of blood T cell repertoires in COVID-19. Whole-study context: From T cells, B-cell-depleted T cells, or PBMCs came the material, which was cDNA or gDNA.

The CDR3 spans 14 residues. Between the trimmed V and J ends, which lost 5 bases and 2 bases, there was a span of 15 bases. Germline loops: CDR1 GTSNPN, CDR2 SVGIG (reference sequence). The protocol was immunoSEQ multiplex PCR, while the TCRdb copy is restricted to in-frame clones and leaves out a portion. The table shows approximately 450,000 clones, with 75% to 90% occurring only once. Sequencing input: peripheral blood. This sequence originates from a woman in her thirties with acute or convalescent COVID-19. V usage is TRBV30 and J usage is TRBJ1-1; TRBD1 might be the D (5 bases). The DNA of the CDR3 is TGTGCCTGGGACCACCCAGGGACTAACACTGAAGCTTTCTTT. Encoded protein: CAWDHPGTNTEAFF.